This T cell receptor beta chain was recovered during a study of blood T cell repertoires in COVID-19. Study summary: Samples of COVID-19 (acute and convalescent) were obtained from the United States, Italy and Spain. T cells, B-cell-depleted T cells, or PBMCs provided the cDNA or gDNA that served as material.

Participants spanned ages about 18 to 90 years and resided in roughly 22 US areas. The CDR3 is 16 amino acids. Trimming took 3 bases from V and 5 from J, leaving 17 bases between them. Germline V lookup: CDR1 SNHLY, CDR2 FYNNEI. Only in-frame clones appear in the TCRdb table, and some are missing; sequencing was by immunoSEQ multiplex PCR. The repertoire holds 200,000 to 250,000 clones, with around 91% as singletons. The rearrangement joins TRBV2 to TRBJ2-1; D perhaps matches TRBD2 (6 bases). Sequencing input: PBMCs or T cells enriched from blood (not recorded which). This sequence was found in a woman aged 18-30 years in a cohort exposed to, infected with or recovered from COVID-19 (not recorded which). The CDR3 is CASSETSISHHNEQFF. As DNA, the CDR3 is TGTGCCAGCAGTGAGACTAGTATCTCCCATCACAATGAGCAGTTCTTC.